The clone carrying this T cell receptor beta chain was detected only a few times. The entry originates in a study of spatial heterogeneity in lung cancer. Study-wide context: Raw reads showed each unique TCR and UMI combination turning up more than ten times on average.

TCRdb analysed the 5' RACE reads with MiXCR anew, one entry per CDR3 protein. Seen here are under 100,000 distinct CDR3 sequences, approximately 8.9% observed once, and the top ten hold about 7%. Time point described: sample taken at primary tumor resection. Material for sequencing was whole RNA from tumor, nontumor lung or frozen PBMC, left unsorted. Samples were donated by 72 untreated early-stage non-small cell lung cancer patients. The CDR3 is 13 amino acids. Germline lookup yields CDR1 SGHVS and CDR2 FNYEAQ. The V and J ends lost 9 bases and 3 bases, in that order; junction bases with no gene match: 6.

The chain joins TRBV7-6 to TRBJ2-7; TRBD1 agrees at 9 bases. The clonotype originates from a male donor with early-stage non-small cell lung cancer. The source was PBMCs, collected at surgery. The CDR3 loop is CARKTTGGYEQYF. Written as DNA, the CDR3 is TGTGCCAGAAAGACGACAGGGGGCTACGAGCAGTACTTC.